The rows below give T cell receptor beta chains drawn from one sample of a study of identical twins. From the 5' RACE reads, TCRdb called clonotypes with MiXCR, one entry per CDR3 protein. The table shows around 1.7 million distinct CDR3 sequences, with roughly 35% occurring only once. Sequencing was performed on cord blood. These receptors were taken from a newborn girl in good health. Each CDR3 is given with its conserved first and last residue. D genes are given only for firm matches. For some rows the clone size is stated as once, few or many, or as a class when expanded; others skip it.

TRBV29-1	NA	TRBJ1-1	many	TGCAGCGTCGTCAGGCGAGGGGACACTGAAGCTTTCTTT	CSVVRRGDTEAFF
TRBV4-2	NA	TRBJ2-3	NA	TGTGCCAGCAGCCAAGAGGACGGACGCTCCACAGATACGCAGTATTTT	CASSQEDGRSTDTQYF
TRBV20-1	TRBD2	TRBJ2-1	NA	TGCAGTGCTAGACATCTAGCGGACTACAATGAGCAGTTCTTC	CSARHLADYNEQFF
TRBV4-2	NA	TRBJ1-1	NA	TGTGCCAGCAGCCGCAACCAGAGGGGGAGCACTGAAGCTTTCTTT	CASSRNQRGSTEAFF
TRBV27	NA	TRBJ1-5	NA	TGTGCCAGCAGTTTAAAGTGGGGTTTGGGCAATCAGCCCCAGCATTTT	CASSLKWGLGNQPQHF
TRBV6-5	NA	TRBJ2-7	NA	TGTGCCAGCAGTTACCGGAACAGGCTCAGCTCCTACGAGCAGTACTTC	CASSYRNRLSSYEQYF
TRBV10-3	TRBD2	TRBJ2-1	NA	TGTGCCATCAGTGACCAGCGGGAGACCGGAGAGCAGTTCTTC	CAISDQRETGEQFF
TRBV12-3/TRBV12-4	TRBD2	TRBJ2-1	NA	TGTGCCAGCAGTTCCCTACTAGCGGGGGATGAGCAGTTCTTC	CASSSLLAGDEQFF
TRBV7-2	NA	TRBJ1-4	few	TGTGCCAGCAGCCCTTTCGGCGTCGCTGAAAAACTGTTTTTT	CASSPFGVAEKLFF
TRBV2	NA	TRBJ2-5	NA	TGTGCCAGCAGGGTCCGACCCGAAAATGAGCAGTACTTC	CASRVRPENEQYF
TRBV29-1	TRBD2	TRBJ2-7	few	TGCAGCGTTGCCCGGGCTAGCGGGGGCTACGAGCAGTACTTC	CSVARASGGYEQYF
TRBV7-2	NA	TRBJ1-2	NA	TGTGCCAGCAGCTCCAGGGTGCACGGCTACACCTTC	CASSSRVHGYTF
TRBV7-9	NA	TRBJ2-2	NA	TGTGCCAGCCAGGGGTACACCGGGGAGCTGTTTTTT	CASQGYTGELFF
TRBV29-1	NA	TRBJ2-7	few	TGCAGCGTTGTATCCGCGAAGGTTGGCGGAGCCTACGAGCAGTACTTC	CSVVSAKVGGAYEQYF
TRBV6-1	NA	TRBJ1-5	NA	TGTGCCAGCAGTGAACATCGACATAGCAATCAGCCCCAGCATTTT	CASSEHRHSNQPQHF
TRBV29-1	NA	TRBJ1-1	NA	TGCAGCGTGGCCTTTGGGGGTTGGAACACTGAAGCTTTCTTT	CSVAFGGWNTEAFF
TRBV6-6	TRBD2	TRBJ2-1	many	TGTGCCAGCAGTTACAGCGGGAGTACCTACAATGAGCAGTTCTTC	CASSYSGSTYNEQFF
TRBV10-3	NA	TRBJ2-3	few	TGTGCCATCAGTGGCAGATCGAGGGCCTACACAGATACGCAGTATTTT	CAISGRSRAYTDTQYF
TRBV7-6	TRBD1	TRBJ1-1	NA	TGTGCCAGCAGCCTTCGTGACAGGGGGCGCACTGAAGCTTTCTTT	CASSLRDRGRTEAFF
TRBV7-8	NA	TRBJ2-7	few	TGTGCCAGCAGCTTATCCCGCAGGATTTACGAGCAGTACTTC	CASSLSRRIYEQYF
TRBV28	NA	TRBJ2-5	NA	TGTGCCAGCAGTAAACAGCCTAGGGTCCTAGCCGATGGAGAGATCCAGTACTTC	CASSKQPRVLADGEIQYF
TRBV4-1	TRBD1	TRBJ1-2	few	TGCGCCAGCAGCCAGATCCCGACAGGGCGGGCTTATGGCTACACCTTC	CASSQIPTGRAYGYTF
TRBV12-3/TRBV12-4	NA	TRBJ1-4	NA	TGTGCCGGCAGTTTACGGGGGTATGAAAAACTGTTTTTT	CAGSLRGYEKLFF
TRBV28	NA	TRBJ2-5	NA	TGTGCCAGCGGCAGGGATCCCAATGAGCAGTACTTC	CASGRDPNEQYF
TRBV20-1	TRBD1	TRBJ1-4	NA	TGCAGTGCTAGGGCTCCTGACAGGGTGCCAACTAATGAAAAACTGTTTTTT	CSARAPDRVPTNEKLFF
TRBV7-8	NA	TRBJ2-5	NA	TGTGCCAGCAGCTTGGTTAACGGTAGGAGGCGGTCCTACAATGAGCAGTACTTC	CASSLVNGRRRSYNEQYF
TRBV12-3/TRBV12-4	NA	TRBJ1-2	few	TGTGCCAGCAGAGACACCTTCTATGGCTACACCTTC	CASRDTFYGYTF
TRBV7-9	TRBD1	TRBJ1-1	NA	TGTGCCAGCAGCGAGCCGGGACAGGGTTTTGGGGCGAACACTGAAGCTTTCTTT	CASSEPGQGFGANTEAFF
TRBV12-3/TRBV12-4	TRBD1	TRBJ1-2	many	TGTGCCAGCAGTTACCGGGACAGGGCCTATGGCTACACCTTC	CASSYRDRAYGYTF
TRBV3-1	NA	TRBJ2-3	NA	TGTGCCAGCAGCCAAGAGCTAGAAGATACGCAGTATTTT	CASSQELEDTQYF
TRBV11-1	TRBD2	TRBJ2-2	NA	TGTGCCAGCAGCGAGTCCGAACTAGCGGGAGAGGTCGGCGGGGAGCTGTTTTTT	CASSESELAGEVGGELFF
TRBV14	TRBD1	TRBJ1-5	few	TGTGCCAGCAGCCTCCGGGACAGGGACGTCCATCAGCCCCAGCATTTT	CASSLRDRDVHQPQHF
TRBV5-1	TRBD2	TRBJ2-1	NA	TGCGCCAGCAGCTTGGCCTGGGGGGGCAATGAGCAGTTCTTC	CASSLAWGGNEQFF
TRBV6-5	TRBD1	TRBJ1-1	NA	TGTGCCAGCAGTTACCAGGGACAGGGGAACACTGAAGCTTTCTTT	CASSYQGQGNTEAFF
TRBV12-3/TRBV12-4	NA	TRBJ2-7	NA	TGTGCCAGCAGTTTAGATGCTAGCGCGAACTACGAGCAGTACTTC	CASSLDASANYEQYF
TRBV3-1	NA	TRBJ2-7	NA	TGTGCCAGCAGCCAGCTGACAGTGAGCTCCTACGAGCAGTACTTC	CASSQLTVSSYEQYF